The rows below give T cell receptor beta chains drawn from one sample of a study of T cells in Graves' hyperthyroidism and ophthalmopathy. TCRdb used MiXCR to reprocess the multiplex PCR reads, holding one entry per CDR3 protein. The repertoire holds hundreds of thousands of distinct CDR3 sequences, with 20% as singletons. Sequenced sample: blood. The receptors stem from a man younger than 40 with Graves' ophthalmopathy. Both conserved end residues are trimmed from each CDR3.

V gene	J gene	CDR3 protein
TRBV7-4	TRBJ2-1	ASSFQLAANNEQF
TRBV18	TRBJ2-3	ASALAGGPDTQY
TRBV5-1	TRBJ1-1	ASSLGQGRTSGHTEAF
TRBV7-8	TRBJ1-5	ASSSGPRAGGDQPQH
TRBV6-5	TRBJ2-7	ASRLPGQGYEQY
TRBV5-1	TRBJ2-7	ASSLPLAGGEQY
TRBV9	TRBJ2-1	ASSVGIVGQGLHEQF
TRBV3-1	TRBJ2-1	ASSQDDRTSPANEQF
TRBV20-1	TRBJ2-1	SAPLAAGAYNEQF
TRBV2	TRBJ2-4	ASSLQTGSKNIQY
TRBV18	TRBJ2-1	ASSREAELSYNEQF
TRBV30	TRBJ1-3	ASQRSSGNTIY
TRBV19	TRBJ2-3	ASITPGGGTDTQY
TRBV5-1	TRBJ1-4	ASSSAGTGDEKLF
TRBV28	TRBJ2-7	ASGSGSNPEQY
TRBV11-2	TRBJ1-1	ASSGRDRFEAF
TRBV19	TRBJ1-1	ANPRGHLRTEAF
TRBV6-2/TRBV6-3	TRBJ1-1	ASRRQPNAEAF
TRBV4-1	TRBJ1-1	ASSRSFRDPMGAF
TRBV6-1	TRBJ2-7	ASSEYTGQPYEQY
TRBV24-1	TRBJ1-2	ATSGSPGTVNYGHT
TRBV6-1	TRBJ1-2	ASSNWTGAYGYT
TRBV5-1	TRBJ2-2	ASRLGGTVHTGELF
TRBV6-1	TRBJ2-6	ASSPTHGTSVSGANVLT
TRBV5-1	TRBJ2-1	ASSLVAGDSRNEQF
TRBV3-1	TRBJ2-7	ASSQGLGKSYEQY
TRBV7-3	TRBJ2-1	ASSLLVGSLDEQF
TRBV7-9	TRBJ2-3	ASSFSGNGAQY
TRBV4-1	TRBJ2-2	ASSQVQGNTGELF
TRBV5-8	TRBJ2-1	ASSLGSSGSWDEQF
TRBV5-1	TRBJ1-1	ASSLPRLAGNTEAF
TRBV10-3	TRBJ2-7	AISGTSGRAYEQY
TRBV19	TRBJ2-5	ASSPRRTSGSLETQY
TRBV6-1	TRBJ1-1	ASSEIGSNTEAF
TRBV28	TRBJ2-3	ASSLIGGADTQY
TRBV28	TRBJ1-3	ASTTGASGNTIY
TRBV10-3	TRBJ1-5	AIRQGLNQPQH
TRBV24-1	TRBJ1-1	AAGSETEAF
TRBV13	TRBJ1-1	ASSLRTGALEAF
TRBV12-3/TRBV12-4	TRBJ1-1	ASQQAGGVVTEAF
TRBV2	TRBJ2-2	ASNQAGSTGELF
TRBV20-1	TRBJ2-7	SAPGQGPRRVVYEQY
TRBV28	TRBJ2-1	ASSLAGNNEQF
TRBV6-1	TRBJ1-5	ASSDWGGNQPQH
TRBV5-1	TRBJ1-1	ASSPRDSQTEAF
TRBV20-1	TRBJ1-2	SGRGNYGYT
TRBV11-2	TRBJ1-1	ASSLGGRTGLNTEAF
TRBV7-2	TRBJ1-5	ASSLSGQLNQPQH
TRBV18	TRBJ2-1	ASSLRGRLEQF